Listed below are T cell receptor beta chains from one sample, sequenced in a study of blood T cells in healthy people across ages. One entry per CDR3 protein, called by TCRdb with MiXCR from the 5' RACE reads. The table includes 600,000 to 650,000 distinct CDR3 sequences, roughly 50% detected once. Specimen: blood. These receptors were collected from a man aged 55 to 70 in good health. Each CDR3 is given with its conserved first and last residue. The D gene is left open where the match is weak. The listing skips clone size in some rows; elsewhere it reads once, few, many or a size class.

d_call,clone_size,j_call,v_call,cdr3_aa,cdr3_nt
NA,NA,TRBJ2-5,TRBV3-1,CASSLSAGSQETQYF,TGTGCCAGCAGCCTTAGTGCGGGTAGCCAAGAGACCCAGTACTTC
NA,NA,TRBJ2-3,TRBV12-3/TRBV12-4,CASSPGGPKDTQYF,TGTGCCAGCAGCCCCGGGGGCCCCAAAGATACGCAGTATTTT
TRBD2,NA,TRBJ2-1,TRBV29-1,CSVARALAGALLYNEQFF,TGCAGCGTTGCAAGGGCCCTAGCGGGGGCCTTACTCTACAATGAGCAGTTCTTC
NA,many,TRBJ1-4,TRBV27,CASGGAAGATNEKLFF,TGTGCCAGCGGGGGGGCGGCGGGAGCAACTAATGAAAAACTGTTTTTT
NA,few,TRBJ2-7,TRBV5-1,CASSSVGGYEQYF,TGCGCCAGCAGCTCCGTTGGGGGCTACGAGCAGTACTTC
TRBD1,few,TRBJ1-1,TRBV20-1,CSARTGNTEAFF,TGCAGTGCTCGGACAGGGAACACTGAAGCTTTCTTT
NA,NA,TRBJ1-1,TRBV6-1,CASRRGQDTEAFF,TGTGCCAGCAGACGGGGGCAGGACACTGAAGCTTTCTTT
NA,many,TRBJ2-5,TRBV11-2,CASSVDGPGDQYF,TGTGCCAGCAGCGTAGACGGGCCGGGGGACCAGTACTTC
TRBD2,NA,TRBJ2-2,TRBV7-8,CASSLGGVVPGELFF,TGTGCCAGCAGCCTCGGGGGGGTGGTTCCCGGGGAGCTGTTTTTT
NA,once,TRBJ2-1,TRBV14,CASSQDQGSSYNEQFF,TGTGCCAGCAGCCAAGATCAGGGAAGCTCCTACAATGAGCAGTTCTTC
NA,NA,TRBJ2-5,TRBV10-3,CAISESGLGEETQYF,TGTGCCATCAGTGAGTCGGGACTCGGAGAAGAGACCCAGTACTTC
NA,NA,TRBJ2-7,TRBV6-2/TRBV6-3,CASSYPSEQYF,TGTGCCAGCAGTTACCCCTCCGAGCAGTACTTC
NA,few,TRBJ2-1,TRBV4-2,CASSQVGFGSYNEQFF,TGTGCCAGCAGCCAAGTGGGCTTTGGTTCCTACAATGAGCAGTTCTTC
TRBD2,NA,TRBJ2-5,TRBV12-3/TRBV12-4,CASSLGSGGVETQYF,TGTGCCAGCAGTTTAGGTAGCGGGGGGGTAGAGACCCAGTACTTC
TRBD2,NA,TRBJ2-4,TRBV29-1,CSVAGTSGQKAKNIQYF,TGCAGCGTGGCCGGGACTAGCGGTCAAAAAGCCAAAAACATTCAGTACTTC
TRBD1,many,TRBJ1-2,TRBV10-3,CAISEGTGGANYGYTF,TGTGCCATCAGTGAGGGGACAGGGGGAGCTAACTATGGCTACACCTTC
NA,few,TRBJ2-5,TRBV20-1,CSALPPGGEETQYF,TGCAGTGCGCTACCCCCAGGGGGGGAAGAGACCCAGTACTTC
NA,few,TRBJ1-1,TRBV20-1,CSVIWGEAFF,TGCAGTGTGATCTGGGGAGAAGCTTTCTTT
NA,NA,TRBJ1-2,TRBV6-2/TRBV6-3,CASSYDSLPYGYTF,TGTGCCAGCAGTTACGACAGCCTCCCCTATGGCTACACCTTC
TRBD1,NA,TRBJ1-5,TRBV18,CASSRQGAGSNQPQHF,TGTGCCAGCTCACGACAGGGGGCAGGTAGCAATCAGCCCCAGCATTTT
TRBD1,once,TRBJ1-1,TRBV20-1,CSARDPTGVNTEAFF,TGCAGTGCTAGAGACCCGACAGGGGTGAACACTGAAGCTTTCTTT
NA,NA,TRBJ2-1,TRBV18,CASSKSGQRGYNEQFF,TGTGCCAGCTCCAAAAGCGGACAGAGAGGATACAATGAGCAGTTCTTC
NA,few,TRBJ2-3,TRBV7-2,CASSPGWASDTQYF,TGTGCCAGCAGCCCCGGGTGGGCGTCAGATACGCAGTATTTT
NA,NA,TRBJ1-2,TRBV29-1,CSAGEDRYGYTF,TGCAGCGCCGGAGAGGATAGATATGGCTACACCTTC
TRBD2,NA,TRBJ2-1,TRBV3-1,CASSQGAGGANEQFF,TGTGCCAGCAGCCAAGGAGCGGGGGGGGCTAATGAGCAGTTCTTC
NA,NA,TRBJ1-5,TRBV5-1,CASSLDGVNSNQPQHF,TGCGCCAGCAGCTTGGACGGGGTTAATAGCAATCAGCCCCAGCATTTT
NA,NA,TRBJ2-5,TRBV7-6,CASSRTGFQETQYF,TGTGCCAGCAGCCGTACAGGGTTCCAAGAGACCCAGTACTTC
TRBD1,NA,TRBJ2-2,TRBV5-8,CASKADRGSTGELFF,TGTGCCAGCAAGGCTGACAGGGGGAGCACCGGGGAGCTGTTTTTT
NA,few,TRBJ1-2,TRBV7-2,CASSLGPVDSYGYTF,TGTGCCAGCAGCTTAGGCCCTGTAGATAGTTATGGCTACACCTTC
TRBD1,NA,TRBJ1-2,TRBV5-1,CASSNGQANYGYTF,TGCGCCAGCAGCAACGGACAGGCCAACTATGGCTACACCTTC
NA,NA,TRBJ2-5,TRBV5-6,CASSLAGSRETQYF,TGTGCCAGCAGCTTGGCCGGGTCGCGGGAGACCCAGTACTTC
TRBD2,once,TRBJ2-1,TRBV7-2,CASSSGRSSGGWYNEQFF,TGTGCCAGCAGCTCGGGGCGGAGTAGCGGGGGCTGGTACAATGAGCAGTTCTTC
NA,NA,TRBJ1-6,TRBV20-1,CSASRRQSSYNSPLHF,TGCAGTGCTAGCCGGCGGCAGAGCTCCTATAATTCACCCCTCCACTTT
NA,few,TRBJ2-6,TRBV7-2,CASSLAVQPNSGANVLTF,TGTGCCAGCAGCTTAGCGGTACAGCCCAACTCTGGGGCCAACGTCCTGACTTTC
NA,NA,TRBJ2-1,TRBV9,CASSVVSRDNEQFF,TGTGCCAGCAGCGTAGTGAGCAGGGACAATGAGCAGTTCTTC
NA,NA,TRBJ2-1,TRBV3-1,CASSQGQYNEQFF,TGTGCCAGCAGCCAGGGGCAGTACAATGAGCAGTTCTTC
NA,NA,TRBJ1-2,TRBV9,CASSPRARDDAGYTF,TGTGCCAGCAGCCCGAGGGCGAGGGATGACGCTGGCTACACCTTC
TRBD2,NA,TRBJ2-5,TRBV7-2,CASSHGSGDPGETQYF,TGTGCCAGCAGCCACGGTAGCGGGGACCCCGGGGAGACCCAGTACTTC
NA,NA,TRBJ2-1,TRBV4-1,CASSQGGRRNNEQFF,TGCGCCAGCAGCCAAGGAGGTAGGAGAAACAATGAGCAGTTCTTC
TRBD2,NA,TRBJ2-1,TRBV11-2,CASSLGPSGVPRDEQFF,TGTGCCAGCAGCTTAGGACCTAGCGGAGTACCACGGGATGAGCAGTTCTTC
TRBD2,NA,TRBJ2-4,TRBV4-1,CASSPGLAGVLAKNIQYF,TGCGCCAGCAGTCCGGGGCTAGCGGGGGTTCTAGCCAAAAACATTCAGTACTTC
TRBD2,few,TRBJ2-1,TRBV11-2,CASSPPRSGGAVNEQFF,TGTGCCAGCAGCCCCCCGAGGAGCGGGGGGGCTGTGAATGAGCAGTTCTTC
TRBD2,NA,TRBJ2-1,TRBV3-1,CASSQRGLADYNEQFF,TGTGCCAGCAGCCAACGGGGACTAGCTGACTACAATGAGCAGTTCTTC
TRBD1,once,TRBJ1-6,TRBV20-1,CSARDPGQGKNSPLHF,TGCAGTGCTAGAGATCCGGGACAGGGAAAAAATTCACCCCTCCACTTT
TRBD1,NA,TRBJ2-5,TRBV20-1,CSAGTRTGGGEQYF,TGCAGTGCTGGGACTCGGACAGGGGGTGGTGAGCAGTACTTC
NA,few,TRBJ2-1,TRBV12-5,CASGRGSSYNEQFF,TGTGCTAGTGGGAGGGGTAGCTCCTACAATGAGCAGTTCTTC
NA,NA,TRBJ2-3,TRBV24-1,CATSDLGRFTDTQYF,TGTGCCACCAGTGATCTGGGCCGCTTTACAGATACGCAGTATTTT
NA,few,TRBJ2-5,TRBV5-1,CASSFPGARETQYF,TGCGCCAGCAGCTTCCCCGGGGCGCGGGAGACCCAGTACTTC
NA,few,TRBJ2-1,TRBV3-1,CASSQGAGTPRFF,TGTGCCAGCAGCCAAGGGGCGGGGACTCCTAGGTTCTTC
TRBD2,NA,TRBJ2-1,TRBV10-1,CASSVIIAGRNEQFF,TGCGCCAGCAGTGTGATAATAGCGGGCCGCAATGAGCAGTTCTTC
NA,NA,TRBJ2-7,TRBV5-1,CASSLGGSTGISYEQYF,TGCGCCAGCAGCTTGGGGGGGTCTACAGGGATTTCCTACGAGCAGTACTTC
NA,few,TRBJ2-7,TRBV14,CASSQARGTFYEQYF,TGTGCCAGCAGCCAAGCCCGGGGGACCTTCTACGAGCAGTACTTC
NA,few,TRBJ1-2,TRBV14,CASSLPSTPPGYTF,TGTGCCAGCAGCCTACCATCGACCCCTCCTGGCTACACCTTC
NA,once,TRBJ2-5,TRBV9,CASNFRGAQETQYF,TGTGCCAGCAACTTTCGGGGGGCTCAGGAGACCCAGTACTTC
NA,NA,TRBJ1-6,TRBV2,CASSASWDNSPLHF,TGTGCCAGCAGCGCTTCTTGGGATAATTCACCCCTCCACTTT
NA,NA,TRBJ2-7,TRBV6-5,CASSYSSGRSSYEQYF,TGTGCCAGCAGTTACTCGAGCGGCAGGAGCTCCTACGAGCAGTACTTC
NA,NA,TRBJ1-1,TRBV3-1,CASSSGARHTEAFF,TGTGCCAGCAGCTCCGGGGCCCGACACACTGAAGCTTTCTTT
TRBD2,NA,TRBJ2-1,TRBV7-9,CASSTGGDYNEQFF,TGTGCCAGCAGCACGGGGGGGGACTACAATGAGCAGTTCTTC